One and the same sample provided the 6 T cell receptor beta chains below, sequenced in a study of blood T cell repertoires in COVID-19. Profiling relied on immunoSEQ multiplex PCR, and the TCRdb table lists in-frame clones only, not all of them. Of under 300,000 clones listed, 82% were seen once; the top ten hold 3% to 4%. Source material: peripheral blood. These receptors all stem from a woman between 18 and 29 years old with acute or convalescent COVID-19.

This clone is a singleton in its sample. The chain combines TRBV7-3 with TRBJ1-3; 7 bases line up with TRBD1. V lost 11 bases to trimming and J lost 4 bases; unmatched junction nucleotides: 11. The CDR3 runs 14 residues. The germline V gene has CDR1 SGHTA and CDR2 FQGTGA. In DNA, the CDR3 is TGTGCCTCGAGCCGACAGGGTGAGGGAAACACCATATATTTT. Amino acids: CASSRQGEGNTIYF.

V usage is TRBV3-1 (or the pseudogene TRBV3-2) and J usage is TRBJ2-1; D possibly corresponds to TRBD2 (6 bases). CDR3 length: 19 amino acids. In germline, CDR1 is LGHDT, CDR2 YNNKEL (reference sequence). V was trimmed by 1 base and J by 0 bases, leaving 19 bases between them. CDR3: CASSQAGVRGLSSYNEQFF. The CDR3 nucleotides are TGTGCCAGCAGCCAAGCGGGTGTGCGGGGCCTAAGCTCCTACAATGAGCAGTTCTTC.

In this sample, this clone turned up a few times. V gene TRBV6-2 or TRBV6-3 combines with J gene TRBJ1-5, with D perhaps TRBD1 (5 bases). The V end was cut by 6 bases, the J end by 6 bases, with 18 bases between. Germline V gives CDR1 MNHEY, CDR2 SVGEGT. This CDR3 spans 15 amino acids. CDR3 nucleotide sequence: TGTGCCAGCAGCCGCGTCGCAGGGCGAGGTCAGCCCCAGCATTTT. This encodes CASSRVAGRGQPQHF.

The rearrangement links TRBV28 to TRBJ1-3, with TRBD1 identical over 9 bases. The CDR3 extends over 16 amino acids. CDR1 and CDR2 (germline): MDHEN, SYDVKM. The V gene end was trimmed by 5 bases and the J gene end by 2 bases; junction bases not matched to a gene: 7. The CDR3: CASSIPGTGTGNTIYF. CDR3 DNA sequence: TGTGCCAGCAGTATCCCAGGGACAGGGACTGGAAACACCATATATTTT.

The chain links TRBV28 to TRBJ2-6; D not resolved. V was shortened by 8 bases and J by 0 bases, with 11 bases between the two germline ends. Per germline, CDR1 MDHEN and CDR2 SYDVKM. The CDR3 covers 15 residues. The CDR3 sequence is CASLTVRSGANVLTF. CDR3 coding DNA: TGTGCCAGCCTTACAGTCCGCTCTGGGGCCAACGTCCTGACTTTC.

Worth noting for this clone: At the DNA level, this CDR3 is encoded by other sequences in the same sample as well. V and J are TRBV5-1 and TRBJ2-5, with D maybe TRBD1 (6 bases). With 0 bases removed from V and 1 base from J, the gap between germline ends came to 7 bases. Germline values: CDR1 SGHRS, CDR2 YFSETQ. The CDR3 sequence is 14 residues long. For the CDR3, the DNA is TGCGCCAGCAGCTTGGTAGGGGGCCAAGAGACCCAGTACTTC. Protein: CASSLVGGQETQYF.